This is a list of T cell receptor beta chains from one sample in a study of blood T cell repertoires in COVID-19. Repertoires were generated with immunoSEQ multiplex PCR, while TCRdb's copy carries only in-frame clones and drops some. The data contain hundreds of thousands of clones, approximately 86% of them singletons. Sequences were obtained from PBMCs or T cells enriched from blood (not recorded which). These receptors all come from a woman aged 18-29 years who had recovered from COVID-19. Both conserved end residues are part of each CDR3. D genes are given only for firm matches. Part of the rows lack a size; the others show once, few, many or a class for expanded clones.

>TRBJ1-2|NA|TRBV19|TRBD1
TGTGCCAGTAGTACCCTCCCCAGGGGGCCGGATGGCTACACCTTC
CASSTLPRGPDGYTF
>TRBJ2-1|NA|TRBV5-1|TRBD1
TGCGCCAGCAGCTACCGACGGACAGGTGCCCGAGGTGAGCAGTTCTTC
CASSYRRTGARGEQFF
>TRBJ1-5|few|TRBV19|NA
TGTGCCAGCCCCGGCGGGAATCAAGGGGCTCAGCCCCAGCATTTT
CASPGGNQGAQPQHF
>TRBJ2-5|once|TRBV9|TRBD2
TGTGCCAGCAGCGTTCAATCTAGCGGAGAAGAGACCCAGTACTTC
CASSVQSSGEETQYF
>TRBJ2-1|NA|TRBV10-3|NA
TGTGCCATCAGTGAGTTTAGCGCCCCCTACAATGAGCAGTTCTTC
CAISEFSAPYNEQFF
>TRBJ2-3|NA|TRBV28|TRBD1
TGTGCCAGCAAGCGACAGGGGAACACAGATACGCAGTATTTT
CASKRQGNTDTQYF
>TRBJ1-3|once|TRBV14|TRBD1
TGTGCCAGCAGCCGGGGACAGGGAAACACCATATATTTT
CASSRGQGNTIYF
>TRBJ1-5|few|TRBV30|NA
TGTGCCTGGAGTGTACGAATAGGAAGCGGGGACACCTATCAGCCCCAGCATTTT
CAWSVRIGSGDTYQPQHF
>TRBJ2-3|NA|TRBV19|NA
TGTGCCAGTAGAGGGGGGGGAGGGACAGATACGCAGTATTTT
CASRGGGGTDTQYF
>TRBJ1-2|NA|TRBV28|TRBD1
TGTGCCAGCAGACCGGGACAGAGATATGGCTACACCTTC
CASRPGQRYGYTF